The source of this T cell receptor (beta chain) is a study of shared clonotypes between healthy human individuals. General observations from the study: A small donor pool kept down the genetic and exposure-history diversity that was represented.

CDR1 LGHNT and CDR2 FRNRAP come from the germline V gene. This CDR3 has 13 amino acids. V shed 5 bases and J shed 1 base, with 8 bases lying between them. Per the original data handling: Junction-only sequences without quality scores were provided by ImmunoSEQ, so filtering was different. Only in-frame clones appear in the TCRdb table, and some are missing; sequencing was by immunoSEQ multiplex PCR. V and J calls and clone size follow that table, whereas D and trimming were derived from the DNA. The profile shows roughly 2.5 million clones, just over 90% of them singletons. Turning to this clone: As yet, its antigen is unknown.

This clonotype was sampled from a man aged 18 to 30 in good health. The chain carries TRBV12-5 and TRBJ1-1; possibly TRBD1 for D (6 bases). Sequencing used naive CD4+ T cells sorted from blood. Subset noted: CD45RA+ positively selected. CDR3 protein: CASGQQGNTEAFF. CDR3 nucleotides: TGTGCTAGTGGTCAACAGGGGAACACTGAAGCTTTCTTT. The full variable domain, completed using reference TRBV12-5 and TRBJ1-1, is DARVTQTPRHKVTEMGQEVTMRCQPILGHNTVFWYRQTMMQGLELLAYFRNRAPLDDSGMPKDRFSAEMPDATLATLKIQPSEPRDSAVYFCASGQQGNTEAFFGQGTRLTVV.